These T cell receptor beta chains were read from a single sample in a study of cytomegalovirus exposure and HLA in healthy donors. Libraries were prepared by immunoSEQ multiplex PCR; TCRdb keeps only in-frame clonotypes and omits some of them. This table holds around 150,000 clones, 68% found once. Sequences were obtained from PBMCs. Receptors originate from a man between 60 and 75 years old in good health and CMV-seronegative. Both conserved end residues are trimmed from each CDR3.

v_gene,CDR3aa
TRBV7-9,ASSPTGTGRREQY
TRBV10-3,AISERQGLGEQY
TRBV5-1,ASSLVSGSGNNEQF
TRBV9,ASSSTSSGLSYEQY
TRBV11-3,ASSLLTSGNNEQF
TRBV19,ASNPWTVFGNTGELF
TRBV5-6,ASSFRTVSNQPQH
TRBV5-6,ASRYRGLAGGRNEQY
TRBV2,ASTGLAGNYEQY
TRBV7-2,ASSLGTGPSLQY
TRBV29-1,SFSVPNSYEQY
TRBV7-7,ASSLGAGNEQF
TRBV19,ASSTTTRSDTQY
TRBV20-1,SLREATEAF
TRBV7-2,ASSLVREASYEQY
TRBV6-1,ASSEGGRGHGYT
TRBV28,ASSHGAYEQY
TRBV27,ATLGQPWTEAF
TRBV7-8,ASSFLDSRGNQPQH
TRBV5-1,ASSLLSNQPQH
TRBV7-2,ASSLFGRTTDTQY
TRBV2,ASKLANTGELF
TRBV7-9,ASSSDSNEKLF
TRBV27,ASSLSGDYEQY
TRBV5-6,ASSLEYFNYEQY
TRBV7-3,ASSVTGNQPQH
TRBV4-3,ASSQGHFYEQY
TRBV6-5,ASSYQQGRGYT